The present entry profiles one T cell receptor (beta chain) with its context. Antigen unknown. Some clones are missing from TCRdb's copy, which holds only in-frame ones; the method was immunoSEQ multiplex PCR. This table holds approximately 79,000 clones, approximately 87% found once. Collection occurred without any documented infections or immune events in donors. V trimming: 1 base; J trimming: 7 bases; junction bases outside the gene matches: 10. The length of the CDR3 is 16 residues. Germline values: CDR1 KGHSH, CDR2 LQKENI. This specimen belongs to a study of identifying expanded T cells in peripheral blood. Study observations and caveats: Clone count variance between roughly two-week samples rose with total template count.

V usage is TRBV18 and J usage is TRBJ1-3; TRBD1 aligns across 7 bases. The receptor was isolated from a person between 18 and 75 years old in good health. Sequencing used blood. This chain's CDR3 is CASSPRTWDRRNTIYF. The CDR3 coding sequence is TGTGCCAGCTCACCACGAACCTGGGACAGACGGAACACCATATATTTT.